These T cell receptor beta chains were read from a single sample in a study of blood T cell repertoires in COVID-19. Measured with immunoSEQ multiplex PCR; TCRdb has only the in-frame clones, and not every one. This table holds some 69,000 clones, roughly 84% found once. Sample: peripheral blood. The receptors derive from a man older than 75 with active or convalescent COVID-19. CDR3s include the opening cysteine and the closing phenylalanine or tryptophan. Fields, in order: J gene, clone size, D gene, V gene, CDR3 DNA, CDR3 protein. A D gene is named only where the DNA matches it firmly. The size entry is marked missing in some rows and otherwise reads once, few, many or a size class.

j_call: TRBJ1-2
clone_size: few
d_call: TRBD1
v_call: TRBV6-2/TRBV6-3
cdr3_nt: TGTGCCAGCAGTTTGGCGGGACAGAACTATGGCTACACCTTC
cdr3_aa: CASSLAGQNYGYTF

j_call: TRBJ1-6
clone_size: -
d_call: TRBD1
v_call: TRBV11-2
cdr3_nt: TGTGCCAGCACCCGGACAGGGGAGGCGTCACCCCTCCACTTT
cdr3_aa: CASTRTGEASPLHF

j_call: TRBJ2-3
clone_size: -
d_call: TRBD1
v_call: TRBV5-1
cdr3_nt: TGCGCCAGCAGCTTGGTAGCAGGGGGCGGCACAGATACGCAGTATTTT
cdr3_aa: CASSLVAGGGTDTQYF

j_call: TRBJ2-1
clone_size: -
d_call: TRBD2
v_call: TRBV19
cdr3_nt: TGTGCCACCCAACTAGCGGCCGGCTACAATGAGCAGTTCTTC
cdr3_aa: CATQLAAGYNEQFF

j_call: TRBJ2-4
clone_size: -
d_call: -
v_call: TRBV19
cdr3_nt: TGTGCCAGTAATCCCCTGAGCGGGCCAGCCAAAAACATTCAGTACTTC
cdr3_aa: CASNPLSGPAKNIQYF

j_call: TRBJ2-3
clone_size: -
d_call: TRBD1
v_call: TRBV11-3
cdr3_nt: TGTGCCAGCAGCAAAAGGACAGGGAGCACAGATACGCAGTATTTT
cdr3_aa: CASSKRTGSTDTQYF

j_call: TRBJ2-2
clone_size: -
d_call: -
v_call: TRBV11-2
cdr3_nt: TGTGCCAGCAGCTTAGCGGGAAGGTACACCGGGGAGCTGTTTTTT
cdr3_aa: CASSLAGRYTGELFF

j_call: TRBJ1-2
clone_size: -
d_call: -
v_call: TRBV3-1/TRBV3-2
cdr3_nt: TGTGCCAGCAGCCAAGAAATGGTAGTTAACTATGGCTACACCTTC
cdr3_aa: CASSQEMVVNYGYTF

j_call: TRBJ1-1
clone_size: -
d_call: -
v_call: TRBV5-1
cdr3_nt: TGCGCCAGCAGCCCGCAGGGGAAGGCTGAAGCTTTCTTT
cdr3_aa: CASSPQGKAEAFF

j_call: TRBJ1-1
clone_size: -
d_call: TRBD1
v_call: TRBV3-1/TRBV3-2
cdr3_nt: TGTGCCAGCAGCCCGGCGACAGGGCGGACTGAAGCTTTCTTT
cdr3_aa: CASSPATGRTEAFF